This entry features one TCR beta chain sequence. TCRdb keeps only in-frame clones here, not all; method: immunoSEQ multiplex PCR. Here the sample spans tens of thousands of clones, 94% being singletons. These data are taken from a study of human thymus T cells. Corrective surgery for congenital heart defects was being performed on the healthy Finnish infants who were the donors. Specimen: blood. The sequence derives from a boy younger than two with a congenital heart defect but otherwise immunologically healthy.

The CDR3 loop is CASSQGFGTVYEQYF. The CDR3 coding sequence is TGTGCCAGCAGCCAAGGGTTTGGGACAGTCTACGAGCAGTACTTC. The rearrangement links TRBV4-2 to TRBJ2-7, with 7 bases aligning to TRBD1. This CDR3 has 15 residues. J lost 3 bases, V lost 1 base, and 6 bases had no gene match. The V gene's germline CDR1 is LGHNA and CDR2 YNFKEQ.